This TCR beta chain emerged from a study of identical twins (dated by TCRdb to the mid-2010s). For the study in its entirety: To test whether fetal clonotypes persist, the study used deep sequencing on TCR alpha and beta repertoires from monozygotic twins, unrelated adults of various ages, and cord blood. To rule out contamination, replicate twin experiments were performed at different times with different library preparation protocols.

Trimming at the junction amounts to 3 bases on V and 8 bases on J, and the germline ends lie 13 bases apart. The CDR3 numbers 13 residues from cysteine through phenylalanine. The entry retains the CDR3 DNA only, 39 bases that are in frame from base 1. From the germline V gene, CDR1 is MDHEN and CDR2 is SYDVKM. Here is what the overall study found, with its caveats: Fewer insertions were carried by abundant cord blood beta clonotypes, a similar but weaker trend appeared in young adult naive repertoires, and no such trend appeared in memory repertoires. Compared with coincidental sharing between unrelated individuals, out-of-frame TCR alpha sequences shared between twins showed an excess of sequences with low generation probability. The excess sharing between twins in beta out-of-frame sequences was weaker because fewer shared sequences reduced the signal-to-noise ratio. Because the same donors could not be followed over many years, conclusions were based on cross-sectional statistical analysis. Recombination models systematically underestimated out-of-frame TCR alpha sharing in monozygotic twins but agreed with sharing between unrelated individuals. Invariant T cells such as MAIT and iNKT could partly confound zero-insertion analyses, although diverse VJ usage argued against such confounding for most clonotypes.

The library was generated by 5' RACE. Instrument used: Illumina HiSeq 2000. A universal primer binding site was introduced by template switching, and a unique molecular identifier was present in the final cDNA, enabling accurate counting of TCR cDNA molecules. Specific primers in the conserved constant-segment region were used to synthesize first-strand cDNA for TCR alpha and beta chains. To control for contamination, every cDNA library was double barcoded, receiving both a SMART-Mk sample barcode and Illumina barcodes. TruSeq adapter sequences along with Illumina sample barcodes were introduced in two successive PCR steps. TCR alpha and beta cDNA libraries were sequenced on the Illumina HiSeq platform with custom primers. On the study's bioinformatics: Unique molecular identifiers were extracted from raw reads with MiGEC, and CDR3 positions were determined with MiXCR. Recombination models were inferred per individual with the repgenHMM and IGoR tools using an EM algorithm. Shared clonotypes were analyzed with the tcR package in R, and sharing was normalized by the product of cloneset sizes. To study raw recombination without the effects of thymic and clonal selection, out-of-frame nonproductive sequences were analyzed. TCRdb's own reprocessing of the public reads used fastp at Q25 and MiXCR and kept productive beta chains. CDR3 protein sequences are deduplicated, and each keeps its most common genes and DNA. For this entry, the V and J calls and clone size follow TCRdb and not the study's own pipeline. In this sample the table shows just under 550,000 distinct CDR3 sequences, roughly 15% of which occur a single time. The top ten clones comprise 0.44% of the sample.

Every donor in the study was a healthy Caucasian. Three pairs of female monozygotic twins, all aged roughly 18 to 29 years, made up the twin cohort. CD4+ and CD8+ T cell populations were isolated with positive isolation kits from Invitrogen. A few counts support this clonotype. Its antigen is unknown. No base-level quality is on record; no much larger clone is a single base apart. These data were also filed under a second study, of yellow fever vaccine responses in identical twins. As that second study puts it: According to the authors, in identical twins the way T cells responded to vaccination appeared partly convergent and partly personalized. Focusing on identical twins, the study followed the T cell clones that responded to the vaccine, and did so with precision.

The sample comprised CD4+ T cells sorted from blood. This receptor was taken from a woman in her late teens or twenties in good health. The V and J segments used are TRBV28 and TRBJ1-2; no D gene can be assigned with confidence. CDR3 sequence: CASSLRQSGGYTF. At the DNA level, the sequence is TGTGCCAGCAGTTTGAGGCAGTCGGGAGGCTACACCTTC.